This T cell receptor (beta chain) was obtained from a study of T cell clones after liver transplantation. Across the whole study: A pre-transplant mixed lymphocyte reaction with TCRbeta sequencing defined graft-donor-reactive clones followed in post-transplant blood.

General study findings and limits: Donor-reactive sequences fell more than third party-reactive ones, suggesting partial deletion.

J was trimmed by 8 bases and V by 5 bases; bases with no gene match: 4. This CDR3 has 13 residues. The germline V gene has CDR1 SGHAT and CDR2 FQNNGV. TCRdb's table, derived via immunoSEQ multiplex PCR, lists solely in-frame clones and lacks some. The top ten clones hold around 9.1% of a sample with tens of thousands of clones, around 70% of them seen once. In its sample, this clone was seen a few times. Antigen unknown. This TCR came from a human patient who received a liver transplant. The T cells may partly be graft donor cells. This specimen consisted of CD4+ T cells from blood, obtained at the 22-month timepoint. V usage is TRBV11-2 and J usage is TRBJ2-2; 8 nucleotides agree with TRBD1. In nucleotides, the CDR3 is TGTGCCAGCAGCATCCAGGGGGCGGGGGAGCTGTTTTTT. Translated, it gives CASSIQGAGELFF.